The entry below gives a single T cell receptor beta chain sequence along with its context. Antigen: not known. As it was prepared, the TCRbeta library received unique molecular identifiers. TCRdb passed the PCR reads through MiXCR, listing each CDR3 protein once. The table shows some 830,000 distinct CDR3 sequences, with 16% occurring only once. These data originate in a study of T-cell reconstitution after alpha-beta-depleted transplantation in children. Study-wide findings and caveats: One year after transplant, T-cell counts and diversity came mostly from newly produced T cells. Reportedly, only several hundred clones from non-depleted graft cells drove alpha-beta T-cell counts at about two months.

Trimming removed 2 bases from V and 5 bases from J; junction bases left unmatched: 5. The CDR3 runs 14 residues. CDR1 is SGHRS and CDR2 is YFSETQ in the germline V gene. Specimen: PBMCs, mostly from graft donor cells, collected 360 days after TCRalphabeta/CD19-depleted stem cell transplant. The receptor's source is a male patient between 10 and 17 years old who had a stem cell transplant for acute lymphoblastic leukemia, so the T cells may come from the graft donor. The rearrangement joins TRBV5-1 to TRBJ2-7; TRBD1 aligns across 9 bases. The DNA for the CDR3 is TGCGCCAGCAGCTTCGGGACAGGGAACCACGAGCAGTACTTC. It encodes CASSFGTGNHEQYF.